The 10 T cell receptor beta chains below all came from one sample that was sequenced in a study of blood T cells in healthy people across ages (dated by TCRdb to between 2015 and 2016). Libraries came from 5' RACE. The reads were generated on an Illumina HiSeq 2500. A second about 7 to 11 cycle PCR used a sample-barcoded 5' primer and a J-beta primer mix. The raw public reads went through TCRdb reprocessing: fastp at Q25, MiXCR clone calling, in-frame beta chains kept. Entries are consolidated by CDR3 protein sequence, retaining the most common genes and DNA. The sample table holds some 560,000 distinct CDR3 sequences, of which over 25% were seen once. The ten largest clones take up 3% to 4% of the sample. Another study also made use of these data, one on T cells of mothers and their children.

The material sequenced was blood. The receptors were gathered from a boy younger than 10 in good health.

The CDR3 sequence: CAIGTSGGASSTDTQYF. CDR3 DNA sequence: TGTGCCATCGGGACTAGCGGGGGAGCCTCTAGCACAGATACGCAGTATTTT. This rearrangement joins TRBV10-3 to TRBJ2-3; 14 nucleotides line up with TRBD2. The CDR3 is 17 residues long. J was trimmed by 0 bases and V by 8 bases; bases with no gene match: 7. Germline V CDR1 and CDR2: ENHRY, SYGVKD.

This clonotype appeared many times. This sequence joins TRBV5-1 and TRBJ2-6; tentative D call: TRBD1 (5 bases). Germline V gene sequence: CDR1 SGHRS, CDR2 YFSETQ. V lost 5 bases and J 4 bases, leaving 16 bases between the germline ends. This CDR3 has 16 residues. CDR3 amino acids: CASRQDRSLGANVLTF. Here the CDR3 DNA reads TGCGCCAGCAGACAGGACCGTTCTTTAGGGGCCAACGTCCTGACTTTC.

Only a few counts were recorded for this clonotype. J is TRBJ2-1 and V is TRBV4-3; TRBD1 or TRBD2 may be the D gene (5 bases each). V was shortened by 2 bases and J by 7 bases, with 12 bases between the two germline ends. Germline V gene lookup returns CDR1 LGHNA and CDR2 YSLEER. This CDR3 is 14 amino acids long. The CDR3 DNA is TGCGCCAGCAGCCAAACAGGCGAGGGAAATGAGCAGTTCTTC. This translates into CASSQTGEGNEQFF.

This rearrangement joins TRBV10-3 to TRBJ2-6; 8 bases line up with TRBD2. Germline V lookup: CDR1 ENHRY, CDR2 SYGVKD. The CDR3 length is 16 residues. V was clipped by 10 bases and J by 2 bases; unmatched bases: 10. The CDR3 is CATTGTSGPGANVLTF. CDR3 sequence (DNA): TGTGCCACTACCGGGACTAGTGGCCCTGGGGCCAACGTCCTGACTTTC.

There are a few counts of this clonotype. A junction end diverges from the germline sequence, so it may reflect a read error. The gene calls are TRBV29-1 and TRBJ1-2; D uncertain. The CDR3 length is 12 residues. Germline-derived CDR1 and CDR2 are SQVTM and ANQGSEA. The CDR3 loop is CSVELGTYGYTF. The CDR3 DNA is TGCAGTGTTGAACTAGGCACCTATGGCTACACCTTC.

The chain links TRBV15 to TRBJ2-1; 8 nucleotides agree with TRBD2. The V gene's germline CDR1 is LNHNV and CDR2 YYDKDF (reference sequence). V gave up 0 bases and J gave up 0 bases; unmatched junction bases: 4. The CDR3 covers 17 residues. The CDR3: CATSRERSGSSYNEQFF. Written as DNA, the CDR3 is TGTGCCACCAGCAGAGAGAGGAGCGGGAGCTCCTACAATGAGCAGTTCTTC.

The chain's CDR3 is CSARVGTSGGVGTQYF. CDR3 DNA sequence: TGCAGTGCTAGAGTAGGGACTAGCGGGGGCGTAGGCACCCAGTACTTC. V is TRBV20-1 and J is TRBJ2-5, with TRBD2 matching 14 bases. V trimming: 1 base; J trimming: 8 bases; junction bases outside the gene matches: 9. Germline-derived CDR1 and CDR2 are DFQATT and SNEGSKA (reference sequence). This CDR3 spans 16 amino acids.

This clonotype was detected a few times. This chain connects TRBV5-5 to TRBJ2-4; no clear D gene. The CDR3 is 13 amino acids. Germline values: CDR1 SGHKS, CDR2 YYEKEE (reference sequence). V lost 0 bases to trimming and J lost 9 bases, with 10 bases between them. The CDR3 loop reads CASSLARLGIQYF. The CDR3 bases are TGTGCCAGCAGCTTGGCCCGATTGGGCATTCAGTACTTC.

The DNA of the CDR3 is TGTGCCAGCAGTTTCTTAGCGGGGTCAGATGCGGAGTATTTT. Protein: CASSFLAGSDAEYF. The chain uses TRBV12-3 or TRBV12-4 and TRBJ2-3; the match to TRBD2 covers 8 bases. V shed 3 bases and J 13 bases; nucleotides not matched to a gene: 12. This CDR3 comprises 14 residues.

This clonotype was observed once. The chain recombines TRBV30 with TRBJ2-7; D uncertain. The ends were cut back, 4 bases at V and 0 bases at J, with 10 bases in the middle. This CDR3 contains 13 residues. Per the germline V gene, CDR1 is GTSNPN and CDR2 is SVGIG (reference sequence). CDR3 nucleotides: TGTGCCTGGATGGCAGTGTCCTCCTACGAGCAGTACTTC. Translation: CAWMAVSSYEQYF.